This note documents a single TCR beta chain sequence. Its antigen is unidentified. The data were produced by immunoSEQ multiplex PCR, yet TCRdb's version contains in-frame clones alone and is incomplete. The sample records roughly 34,000 clones, around 90% being singletons. Germline V gene lookup returns CDR1 DFQATT and CDR2 SNEGSKA (reference sequence). V lost 3 bases, J lost 4 bases, and 6 bases lay in between. This CDR3 region has 11 residues. Stated time point: new active TB diagnosis, blood taken before or within 7 days of starting treatment. These data are taken from a study of T cells in tuberculosis. Looking at the study overall: PBMC were archived before or within 7 days of starting treatment. Study outcomes and limitations: The TCR-beta difference was not significant; alpha differences partly reflected length.

This chain uses TRBV20-1 with TRBJ1-2; no reliable D call. This sequence originates from an adult with tuberculosis. The sequencing used PBMCs, collected at tuberculosis diagnosis. Here the CDR3 DNA reads TGCAGTGCTAGCGTGGCCTATGGCTACACCTTC. This sequence encodes CSASVAYGYTF.